A selection of T cell receptor beta chains follows, all from one sample in a study of blood T cells in healthy people across ages. TCRdb fed the 5' RACE reads into MiXCR, producing one record per CDR3 protein. The sample contains 660,000 or so distinct CDR3 sequences, under 70% of which appear only once. The sample consisted of blood. The receptors stem from a man aged 55 to 70 in good health. The CDR3 runs from the conserved cysteine through the conserved F or W. Fields, in order: D gene, V gene, J gene, clone size, CDR3 DNA, CDR3 protein. A D gene is named only where the DNA matches it firmly. The listing skips clone size in some rows; elsewhere it reads once, few, many or a size class.

-	TRBV20-1	TRBJ2-7	-	TGCAGTGCTCAGAAGACTGACGAGCAGTACTTC	CSAQKTDEQYF
TRBD1	TRBV20-1	TRBJ1-2	many	TGCAGTGCTGAGCTAAGACAGGGGGGCTATGGCTACACCTTC	CSAELRQGGYGYTF
-	TRBV20-1	TRBJ2-4	-	TGCAGTGCTAGTATCGGGGGCGGGATTCAGTACTTC	CSASIGGGIQYF
-	TRBV4-2	TRBJ2-7	few	TGTGCCAGCAGCCAAGAGGGCACCTACGAGCAGTACTTC	CASSQEGTYEQYF
-	TRBV6-2/TRBV6-3	TRBJ2-5	-	TGTGCCAGCAGAACCACTGGGGCGGGAGAGACCCAGTACTTC	CASRTTGAGETQYF
TRBD1	TRBV6-5	TRBJ1-2	few	TGTGCCAGCAGCAAGGGACAGCAATATGGCTACACCTTC	CASSKGQQYGYTF
-	TRBV5-1	TRBJ1-2	-	TGCGCCTCCCGGGAAGGGGGGAACCGCTATGGCTACACCTTC	CASREGGNRYGYTF
TRBD1	TRBV6-2/TRBV6-3	TRBJ2-1	-	TGTGCCAGCAGAAACAGGGGACGTCTCTCCTACAATGAGCAGTTCTTC	CASRNRGRLSYNEQFF
TRBD1	TRBV6-2/TRBV6-3	TRBJ2-2	-	TGTGCCAGCAGTCCCGGGACAGGATGGAGCACCGGGGAGCTGTTTTTT	CASSPGTGWSTGELFF
TRBD2	TRBV2	TRBJ2-3	-	TGTGCCAGCGGGCTAGCGGGGGGGATTGACACAGATACGCAGTATTTT	CASGLAGGIDTDTQYF
TRBD1	TRBV2	TRBJ2-7	few	TGTGCCAGCAGTCCCGGGACAGGTCGTCGCGAGCAGTACTTC	CASSPGTGRREQYF
-	TRBV2	TRBJ2-3	-	TGTGCCAGCAGGACGACACCTAGCACAGATACGCAGTATTTT	CASRTTPSTDTQYF
-	TRBV29-1	TRBJ1-1	-	TGCAGCGTGTACAAGGGTAGTGGCACTGAAGCTTTCTTT	CSVYKGSGTEAFF
TRBD1	TRBV5-1	TRBJ2-5	few	TGCGCCAGCAGCTCCCGGGACAGTGGTTCGGAGACCCAGTACTTC	CASSSRDSGSETQYF
TRBD1	TRBV10-3	TRBJ2-7	once	TGTGCCATCAGTGAGGGACAGGACGACTACGAGCAGTACTTC	CAISEGQDDYEQYF
-	TRBV7-2	TRBJ1-2	-	TGTGCCAGCAGCTTAGTTTCAGAAGCTAACTATGGCTACACCTTC	CASSLVSEANYGYTF
-	TRBV28	TRBJ2-1	few	TGTGCCAGCAGTTTTGGGGGCCTGGTCAATGAGCAGTTCTTC	CASSFGGLVNEQFF
-	TRBV5-1	TRBJ1-4	few	TGCGCCAGTAGAACCTCCATCGCGTCCAATAATGAAAAACTGTTTTTT	CASRTSIASNNEKLFF